A selection of T cell receptor beta chains follows, all from one sample in a study of blood T cell repertoires in COVID-19. Clones were sequenced by immunoSEQ multiplex PCR, and TCRdb holds only the in-frame ones, with some missing. Among roughly 570,000 clones listed, around 90% were seen once. What was sequenced was peripheral blood. These receptors were collected from a woman between 45 and 65 years old with COVID-19, enrolled during active disease. Each CDR3 is given with its conserved first and last residue. D genes are given only for firm matches. Rows give clone size only sometimes, using once, few, many, or a class for an expanded clone.

TRBJ2-1,-,TRBV27,-,TGTGCCAGCAGTTTACAGGGTCAATACAATGAGCAGTTCTTC,CASSLQGQYNEQFF
TRBJ2-7,once,TRBV27,-,TGTGCCAGCAGTGCAATCGACAGGTCAAGCTCCTACGAGCAGTACTTC,CASSAIDRSSSYEQYF
TRBJ1-6,-,TRBV6-6,-,TGTGCCAGCAGCCAGGCAGGGTCACCCCTCCACTTT,CASSQAGSPLHF
TRBJ1-3,-,TRBV7-3,TRBD1,TGTGCCAGCAGCCCCCCCCGCATCGGGACAGACTCTGGAAACACCATATATTTT,CASSPPRIGTDSGNTIYF
TRBJ1-1,-,TRBV5-1,-,TGCGCCACCCATCAGGGACACTCGAACACTGAAGCTTTCTTT,CATHQGHSNTEAFF
TRBJ1-5,-,TRBV29-1,TRBD1,TGCAGCGTCTTCCGTATGACAGGGGGCCCCGGAGCTCAGCCCCAGCATTTT,CSVFRMTGGPGAQPQHF
TRBJ2-2,-,TRBV5-6,-,TGTGCCAGCAGCTTGGGGGGCAACACCGGGGAGCTGTTTTTT,CASSLGGNTGELFF
TRBJ2-7,-,TRBV5-1,TRBD1,TGCGCCAGCAGCTTGGGCGGGACAGGGGAAGAGCAGTACTTC,CASSLGGTGEEQYF
TRBJ2-3,-,TRBV10-3,TRBD2,TGTGCCATCAAACTAGCGGAGACAGATACGCAGTATTTT,CAIKLAETDTQYF
TRBJ2-7,-,TRBV7-9,-,TGTGCCAGCAGCTTAACGGACACATTTGAAATAGGCTACGAGCAGTACTTC,CASSLTDTFEIGYEQYF
TRBJ2-5,-,TRBV27,TRBD2,TGTGCCAGCAGACCTAGCGGGGGCTACCAAGAGACCCAGTACTTC,CASRPSGGYQETQYF
TRBJ1-6,once,TRBV27,-,TGTGCCAGCAGTTTATCTGCGGGAAAAAGCTCCTATAATTCACCCCTCCACTTT,CASSLSAGKSSYNSPLHF
TRBJ1-1,-,TRBV5-1,-,TGCGCCAGCAGCTTGGGGGGACTCTTGAACACTGAAGCTTTCTTT,CASSLGGLLNTEAFF
TRBJ1-3,-,TRBV30,TRBD1,TGTGCCTGGAGTCCCCGGGACAGGGTTTTCCCGACTGGAAACACCATATATTTT,CAWSPRDRVFPTGNTIYF
TRBJ1-2,-,TRBV7-2,-,TGTGCCAGCAGCTTAGGATTCAGGGGCTATGGCTACACCTTC,CASSLGFRGYGYTF
TRBJ1-5,-,TRBV5-1,TRBD1,TGCGCCAGTAGCCTCGGGACAGGGGGTAATCAGCCCCAGCATTTT,CASSLGTGGNQPQHF
TRBJ2-7,-,TRBV6-2/TRBV6-3,-,TGTGCCAGCAGTTACTCCAGGGTATACGAGCAGTACTTC,CASSYSRVYEQYF
TRBJ1-1,-,TRBV5-1,TRBD1,TGCGCCAGCAGCTTGGCAACAGGGGCGATAGCTTTCTTT,CASSLATGAIAFF
TRBJ1-6,-,TRBV27,TRBD1,TGTGCCAGCAGTGAAAGGACAGGGTCTCCGTTTAATTCACCCCTCCACTTT,CASSERTGSPFNSPLHF
TRBJ1-5,-,TRBV6-1,-,TGTGCCAGCAGTGAACAGGGGTCGGGGCAGCCCCAGCATTTT,CASSEQGSGQPQHF
TRBJ1-2,-,TRBV6-5,TRBD1,TGTGCCAGCAGAAAGGGACAGGGGGCTGGCTACACCTTC,CASRKGQGAGYTF
TRBJ2-1,-,TRBV15,-,TGTGCCACCAGCCTCGGACAGAATTACAATGAGCAGTTCTTC,CATSLGQNYNEQFF
TRBJ1-4,-,TRBV6-5,-,TGTGCCAGCAGACCCCCCCCTCCGGCTAATGAAAAACTGTTTTTT,CASRPPPPANEKLFF
TRBJ1-2,-,TRBV15,TRBD1,TGTGCCACCAGCAGAGATTGGGACAGGGGGGATGGCTACACCTTC,CATSRDWDRGDGYTF
TRBJ1-6,-,TRBV18,-,TGTGCCAGCTCCCAAACCGGGACTTCCAGCTCCTATAATTCACCCCTCCACTTT,CASSQTGTSSSYNSPLHF
TRBJ1-2,-,TRBV5-1,-,TGCGCCAGCAGCACCGGGTCATTCGCGGGTGGCTACACCTTC,CASSTGSFAGGYTF
TRBJ2-7,-,TRBV7-8,-,TGTGCCAGCAGCCGAGGCCGGGACAAGATCTACGAGCAGTACTTC,CASSRGRDKIYEQYF
TRBJ1-2,-,TRBV7-9,-,TGTGCCAGCAGCTTAGGTACAGGCAGTAACTATGGCTACACCTTC,CASSLGTGSNYGYTF
TRBJ2-5,-,TRBV29-1,TRBD2,TGCAGCGTCGGGACTAGCTACTTCCAAGAGACCCAGTACTTC,CSVGTSYFQETQYF
TRBJ1-3,-,TRBV30,-,TGTGCCTGGAGTGGCGGGGTATTCTCTGGAAACACCATATATTTT,CAWSGGVFSGNTIYF
TRBJ1-5,-,TRBV24-1,-,TGTGCCACCAGTGATTTTTCAGGGTCGGGGAGGCAGCCCCAGCATTTT,CATSDFSGSGRQPQHF
TRBJ2-7,-,TRBV5-5,-,TGTGCCAGCAGCTTGTATGGGGGCTCCTCCTACGAGCAGTACTTC,CASSLYGGSSYEQYF
TRBJ2-3,once,TRBV28,-,TGTGCCAGCAAGATGACACCAGGGGGAGGCGCTAGCACAGATACGCAGTATTTT,CASKMTPGGGASTDTQYF
TRBJ1-1,-,TRBV28,-,TGTGCCAGCATTACTCTCCGTTCGTGGCGGCGAGCTTTCTTT,CASITLRSWRRAFF
TRBJ2-1,-,TRBV15,TRBD1,TGTGCCACCAGCAGAGACAGGGGGCGACAGGAGCAGTTCTTC,CATSRDRGRQEQFF
TRBJ1-1,-,TRBV30,-,TGTGCCTGGAGCCGGGGGCGGGAGACTGAAGCTTTCTTT,CAWSRGRETEAFF